These 23 T cell receptor beta chains came from one sample sequenced in a study of T-cell reconstitution after alpha-beta-depleted transplantation in children. It was with unique molecular identifiers that the TCRbeta library was prepared. MiXCR, run by TCRdb on the PCR reads, gives a single entry per CDR3 protein. The profile covers 440,000 or so distinct CDR3 sequences, with 11% appearing a single time and 4.5% to 7% taken by the ten largest. The sequenced sample was PBMCs from the stem cell graft donor, obtained from the stem cell graft. The receptors derive from a human donor who donated a stem cell graft to a child with acute myeloid leukemia.

The chain has TRBV20-1 and TRBJ1-5; tentatively, D is TRBD1 (6 bases). Germline CDR1 reads DFQATT; CDR2 reads SNEGSKA (reference sequence). This CDR3 spans 13 amino acids. With 3 bases removed from V and 4 bases from J, the gap between germline ends came to 10 bases. DNA of the CDR3: TGCAGTGCTAGCGAGGACAGAAATCAGCCCCAGCATTTT. This gives the protein CSASEDRNQPQHF.

This clonotype was seen a handful of times. The rearrangement links TRBV29-1 to TRBJ2-1, with D perhaps TRBD1 or TRBD2 (7 bases each). The length of the CDR3 is 17 residues. The V and J ends lost 4 bases and 3 bases respectively, with 22 bases between them. Germline lookup yields CDR1 SQVTM and CDR2 ANQGSEA. In DNA, the CDR3 is TGCAGCGTTGTACCGGGGGGACAGATCGGATTCTACAATGAGCAGTTCTTC. Protein sequence: CSVVPGGQIGFYNEQFF.

This clonotype was seen only a few times. This chain links TRBV7-2 with TRBJ2-7; tentative D call: TRBD2 (5 bases). Germline CDR1 is SGHTA and CDR2 is FQGNSA. The CDR3 has 15 residues. V shed 1 base and J shed 3 bases, with 13 bases lying between them. CDR3 in amino acids: CASSLGSSRNYEQYF. The CDR3 bases are TGTGCCAGCAGCTTAGGTTCTAGCCGGAACTACGAGCAGTACTTC.

The table lists this clonotype with a few counts. The rearrangement uses TRBV3-1 and TRBJ1-2; 8 bases fit TRBD1. Germline values: CDR1 LGHDT, CDR2 YNNKEL (reference sequence). J gave up 5 bases and V 1 base, and 6 bases lay outside the gene matches. This CDR3 is 15 amino acids long. CDR3 DNA: TGTGCCAGCAGCCAAGGAATACAGGGGGAGTATGGCTACACCTTC. Its translation is CASSQGIQGEYGYTF.

This clonotype occurred a few times. V usage is TRBV6-2 or TRBV6-3 and J usage is TRBJ2-7; either TRBD1 or TRBD2 may fit D (6 bases each). CDR1 is MNHEY and CDR2 is SVGEGT in the germline V gene. V was pared by 10 bases and J by 3 bases, with 25 bases between. This CDR3 has 16 amino acids. CDR3 loop: CATHGGIRGRNYEQYF. The CDR3 DNA is TGTGCCACCCACGGTGGGATAAGGGGGAGGAACTACGAGCAGTACTTC.

This clonotype has a handful of counts. The chain recombines TRBV2 with TRBJ1-3, with D possibly being TRBD1 (6 bases). Between the trimmed V and J ends, which lost 7 bases and 2 bases, there was a span of 12 bases. Germline CDR1 SNHLY, CDR2 FYNNEI. This CDR3 is 14 amino acids long. CDR3 region: CASTEGGTGNTIYF. CDR3 DNA: TGTGCCAGCACCGAAGGGGGGACTGGAAACACCATATATTTT.

This clonotype came up many times. The chain recombines TRBV12-3 or TRBV12-4 with TRBJ2-1, with D possibly matching TRBD2 (5 bases). Trimming pared 3 bases from V and 2 bases from J, leaving 11 bases between. CDR3 length: 15 amino acids. The CDR3 protein is CASSLWTPPYNEQFF. The CDR3, as DNA: TGTGCCAGCAGTTTGTGGACTCCCCCCTACAATGAGCAGTTCTTC.

This clonotype was counted at least ten times. This chain uses TRBV5-6 with TRBJ2-3, with unresolved D. The CDR3 is 13 residues long. Trimming stripped 4 bases from V and 6 bases from J, with 12 bases between. CDR1 and CDR2 (germline): SGHDT, YYEEEE. CDR3 protein: CASSPTHGDTQYF. In DNA form, the CDR3 reads TGTGCCAGCAGCCCTACACACGGGGATACGCAGTATTTT.

The chain couples TRBV7-2 to TRBJ2-7; TRBD2 agrees at 10 bases. The CDR3 sequence is 14 residues long. The V gene's germline CDR1 is SGHTA and CDR2 FQGNSA. The ends lost 5 bases at V and 6 bases at J; junction bases unmatched: 7. CDR3 bases: TGTGCCAGCAGCCCAACTAGCGGGGCAACCGAGCAGTACGTC. Translated, it gives CASSPTSGATEQYV.

The chain combines TRBV20-1 with TRBJ2-7; 7 bases agree with TRBD1. CDR3 length: 14 residues. Germline V gene lookup returns CDR1 DFQATT and CDR2 SNEGSKA (reference sequence). J lost 3 bases, V lost 4 bases, and 9 bases had no gene match. The CDR3 sequence is CSATTRQGYYEQYF. CDR3 nucleotide sequence: TGCAGTGCTACAACCAGACAGGGTTACTACGAGCAGTACTTC.

In its sample, this clonotype was seen a few times. This rearrangement joins TRBV6-1 to TRBJ2-2; D is ambiguous. Looked up from germline, CDR1 is MNHNS and CDR2 is SASEGT. Trimming took 4 bases from V and 3 from J, leaving 9 bases between them. This CDR3 contains 14 residues. Here the CDR3 reads CASSGPSDTGELFF. In DNA, the CDR3 is TGTGCCAGCAGTGGACCCAGCGACACCGGGGAGCTGTTTTTT.

In this sample, this clonotype turned up many times. The rearrangement links TRBV29-1 to TRBJ2-7, with a possible D match to TRBD2 (6 bases). The V end was cut by 8 bases, the J end by 2 bases, with 10 bases between. Germline CDR1 SQVTM, CDR2 ANQGSEA. The length of the CDR3 is 11 residues. The CDR3 region is CSIRLAYEQYF. CDR3 nucleotides: TGCAGCATTCGACTAGCCTACGAGCAGTACTTC.

This clonotype was detected a few times. The genes are TRBV29-1 and TRBJ2-7; 8 nucleotides line up with TRBD1. The CDR3 is 15 residues long. Germline V gene data show CDR1 as SQVTM and CDR2 as ANQGSEA. The V gene end was trimmed by 0 bases and the J gene end by 2 bases; junction bases not matched to a gene: 6. DNA for the CDR3: TGCAGCGTTGAAGAACCGGGACAGGCCCCCTACGAGCAGTACTTC. Translated: CSVEEPGQAPYEQYF.

In its sample, this clonotype was seen a few times. The chain employs TRBV29-1 and TRBJ1-2; unclear D gene. The CDR3 is made up of 11 amino acids. V was trimmed by 0 bases and J by 3 bases, leaving 2 bases between them. CDR1 SQVTM and CDR2 ANQGSEA come from the germline V gene. CDR3: CSVEEYYGYTF. The DNA of the CDR3 is TGCAGCGTTGAAGAATACTATGGCTACACCTTC.

This rearrangement joins TRBV20-1 to TRBJ2-1, with TRBD2 matching 12 bases. The V gene's germline CDR1 is DFQATT and CDR2 SNEGSKA (reference sequence). The junction had 7 bases not matched to a gene; V was cut back by 3 bases and J by 1 base. This CDR3 region has 17 residues. The CDR3 DNA reads as TGCAGTGCTAGTGGTCTAGCGGGAGGGAGATCCTACAATGAGCAGTTCTTC. Protein: CSASGLAGGRSYNEQFF.

This clonotype occurred a few times. This chain links TRBV5-6 with TRBJ2-7, with 7 nucleotides matching TRBD2. The CDR3 is 21 residues long. The germline V gene encodes CDR1 SGHDT and CDR2 YYEEEE. Trimming removed 0 bases from V and 0 bases from J; junction bases left unmatched: 21. CDR3 loop: CASSLESGGSAYLTSSYEQYF. In DNA form, the CDR3 reads TGTGCCAGCAGCTTGGAGTCGGGCGGGAGTGCCTACTTAACTTCCTCCTACGAGCAGTACTTC.

This clonotype was observed a handful of times. The V and J genes are TRBV7-9 and TRBJ2-7; D may be TRBD1 or TRBD2 (5 bases each). This CDR3 is built from 16 residues. CDR1 is SEHNR, CDR2 FQNEAQ, per germline (reference sequence). V lost 3 bases and J lost 0, with 15 bases in between. CDR3 DNA: TGTGCCAGCAGCTTGGCCGGTTTGGGGGACTCCTACGAGCAGTACTTC. The encoded protein is CASSLAGLGDSYEQYF. The full variable domain, its missing parts supplied by reference TRBV7-9 and TRBJ2-7, is DTGVSQNPRHKITKRGQNVTFRCDPISEHNRLYWYRQTLGQGPEFLTYFQNEAQLEKSRLLSDRFSAERPKGSFSTLEIQRTEQGDSAMYLCASSLAGLGDSYEQYFGPGTRLTVT.

J is TRBJ2-7 and V is TRBV7-2; 9 bases are a match to TRBD2. Germline-derived CDR1 and CDR2 are SGHTA and FQGNSA. The CDR3 runs to 15 residues. The J segment lost 6 bases and the V segment lost 5 bases, leaving 11 bases of the junction unmatched. The CDR3, as DNA: TGTGCCAGCAGCCCTCAACAGGCTAGCGGGATCGAGCAGTACTTC. It is translated as CASSPQQASGIEQYF.

This clonotype has ten or more counts. The V and J genes are TRBV20-1 and TRBJ1-1, with TRBD1 matching 7 bases. The junction had 11 bases not matched to a gene; V was cut back by 8 bases and J by 5 bases. Germline V CDR1 and CDR2: DFQATT, SNEGSKA (reference sequence). The length of the CDR3 is 13 residues. CDR3 loop: CSTNRGGVTEAFF. For the CDR3, the DNA is TGCAGTACTAACAGGGGCGGTGTGACTGAAGCTTTCTTT.

The chain combines TRBV2 with TRBJ2-2; D is ambiguous. Per the germline V gene, CDR1 is SNHLY and CDR2 is FYNNEI. V lost 0 bases, J lost 8 bases, and 4 bases lay in between. CDR3 length: 12 residues. The CDR3 DNA is TGTGCCAGCAGTGAAGCTTGGGGGGAGCTGTTTTTT. Translating it yields CASSEAWGELFF. Full variable domain (remainder filled in from reference TRBV2 and TRBJ2-2): EPEVTQTPSHQVTQMGQEVILRCVPISNHLYFYWYRQILGQKVEFLVSFYNNEISEKSEIFDDQFSVERPDGSNFTLKIRSTKLEDSAMYFCASSEAWGELFFGEGSRLTVL.

This clonotype has a count of ten or more. This chain connects TRBV24-1 to TRBJ2-3; 8 bases agree with TRBD1. V dropped 2 bases and J dropped 5; count of bases not matched to a gene: 5. This CDR3 region has 15 residues. Germline V gives CDR1 KGHDR, CDR2 SFDVKD. DNA of the CDR3: TGTGCCACCAGTGATTCAGGACAGGGAATAGATACGCAGTATTTT. It codes for CATSDSGQGIDTQYF.

In this sample, this clonotype turned up a few times. This chain joins TRBV6-1 and TRBJ2-5; 7 bases are shared with TRBD1. The CDR3 is 13 residues long. Germline V gives CDR1 MNHNS, CDR2 SASEGT. The V and J ends lost 6 bases and 5 bases, in that order; junction bases with no gene match: 6. CDR3 region: CASSQTGWETQYF. In DNA, the CDR3 is TGTGCCAGCAGCCAGACAGGGTGGGAGACCCAGTACTTC.

A few counts support this clonotype. The CDR3: CASSYSARGPDTQYF. CDR3 sequence (DNA): TGTGCCAGCAGTTACTCGGCCAGGGGGCCAGATACGCAGTATTTT. The chain carries TRBV6-5 and TRBJ2-3; 8 nucleotides agree with TRBD1. The V gene end was trimmed by 0 bases and the J gene end by 4 bases; junction bases not matched to a gene: 3. This CDR3 region has 15 residues. Germline V gives CDR1 MNHEY, CDR2 SVGAGI.